This T cell receptor (beta chain) was sequenced in a study of blood T cell repertoires in COVID-19. Patients from Seattle were sampled longitudinally, starting during active infection. The length of the CDR3 is 12 residues. Germline V gene data show CDR1 as SNHLY and CDR2 as FYNNEI. V lost 6 bases to trimming and J lost 7 bases, with 9 bases between them. Sequencing was performed with immunoSEQ multiplex PCR; in TCRdb, only in-frame clones are kept and a portion is missing. Here the sample spans around 210,000 clones, about four fifths being singletons. The sample consisted of peripheral blood. This receptor was identified in a woman over 75 with COVID-19, enrolled during active disease. V and J are TRBV2 and TRBJ1-4, with D unresolved. This chain's CDR3 is CASSPPLEKLFF. The CDR3 DNA reads TGTGCCAGCAGCCCCCCTCTTGAAAAACTGTTTTTT.